These 29 T cell receptor beta chains were sequenced from one sample in a study of post-analysis software for immune sequencing data. No cognate antigen is known for these TCRs. Built from TCR beta cDNA, the libraries had unique molecular identifiers in them. TCRdb processed the PCR reads anew with MiXCR; each CDR3 protein has one entry. This table holds some 450,000 distinct CDR3 sequences, 45% found once. Study-wide results and caveats: Four or five TRBV segments (TRBV5-6, TRBV5-1 and TRBV20-1 among them) occurred more frequently in patients than in controls.

The source material was blood. These TCRs come from a girl aged 10-17 years with multiple sclerosis.

This clonotype came up once. The V and J genes are TRBV15 and TRBJ1-1; D gene unclear. Germline CDR1 LNHNV, CDR2 YYDKDF (reference sequence). This CDR3 has 16 residues. V lost 0 bases, J lost 5 bases, and 16 bases lay in between. CDR3 DNA sequence: TGTGCCACCAGCAGAGATTTTGGGGAGGCGAGTACTGAAGCTTTCTTT. Amino acids: CATSRDFGEASTEAFF.

The chain employs TRBV7-2 and TRBJ2-7; TRBD1 aligns across 8 bases. Germline values: CDR1 SGHTA, CDR2 FQGNSA. The junction had 5 bases not matched to a gene; V was cut back by 3 bases and J by 4 bases. The length of the CDR3 is 14 residues. CDR3 residues: CASSFDRGLYEQYF. The CDR3, as DNA: TGTGCCAGCAGCTTCGACAGGGGTTTATACGAGCAGTACTTC.

The chain joins TRBV29-1 to TRBJ2-1, with a weak D call TRBD2 (5 bases). There are 11 residues in the CDR3. Germline-derived CDR1 and CDR2 are SQVTM and ANQGSEA. Trimming pared 5 bases from V and 4 bases from J, leaving 6 bases between. Here the CDR3 reads CSVSGYNEQFF. CDR3 sequence (DNA): TGCAGCGTTAGCGGATACAATGAGCAGTTCTTC.

The chain combines TRBV18 with TRBJ2-1; a weak D match, TRBD1 (5 bases). CDR3 length equals 14 residues. Germline V CDR1 and CDR2: KGHSH, LQKENI. V dropped 3 bases and J dropped 10 bases, with 16 bases sitting between them. The CDR3 DNA is TGTGCCAGCTCACCGGCAGGTAGGGGCAGAGAGCAGTTCTTC. It specifies CASSPAGRGREQFF.

In regard to this clonotype: This may stem from a read error, because a much larger clone lies one nucleotide away. The chain combines TRBV5-1 with TRBJ2-7; 9 bases are shared with TRBD1. J lost 1 base, V lost 7 bases, and 6 bases had no gene match. CDR1 and CDR2 from the germline V gene are SGHRS and YFSETQ. This CDR3 has 14 residues. CDR3 protein: CASGSGQGSYEQYF. CDR3 bases: TGCGCCAGCGGCTCTGGACAGGGGTCCTACGAGCAGTACTTC. The full variable domain, its missing parts supplied by reference TRBV5-1 and TRBJ2-7, is KAGVTQTPRYLIKTRGQQVTLSCSPISGHRSVSWYQQTPGQGLQFLFEYFSETQRNKGNFPGRFSGRQFSNSRSEMNVSTLELGDSALYLCASGSGQGSYEQYFGPGTRLTVT.

This clonotype was observed a handful of times. V gene TRBV6-5 combines with J gene TRBJ2-5, with a possible D match to TRBD2 (6 bases). The CDR3 is made up of 13 amino acids. CDR1 MNHEY and CDR2 SVGAGI come from the germline V gene. V was shortened by 2 bases and J by 7 bases, with 11 bases between the two germline ends. CDR3 sequence: CASSYGGLGTQYF. CDR3 DNA: TGTGCCAGCAGTTACGGAGGGTTAGGGACCCAGTACTTC.

This clonotype came up a few times. J is TRBJ2-7 and V is TRBV29-1; 9 bases align to TRBD1. The CDR3 has 14 amino acids. Germline assignment: CDR1 SQVTM and CDR2 ANQGSEA. The junction had 7 bases not matched to a gene; V was cut back by 4 bases and J by 3 bases. Written as DNA, the CDR3 is TGCAGCGTTGTACCGGACAGGGGATTCTACGAGCAGTACTTC. This encodes CSVVPDRGFYEQYF.

This clonotype was observed a handful of times. The chain is built from TRBV12-3 or TRBV12-4 and TRBJ1-1, with TRBD1 as a possible D gene (6 bases). This CDR3 region has 14 residues. V was shortened by 6 bases and J by 1 base, with 12 bases between the two germline ends. The CDR3 bases are TGTGCCAGCAGCCCGACAGGTCAGAACACTGAAGCTTTCTTT. As protein: CASSPTGQNTEAFF.

This clonotype was counted only a few times. The chain recombines TRBV20-1 with TRBJ1-5; unclear D gene. V lost 3 bases and J lost 0, with 6 bases in between. This CDR3 is 13 amino acids long. CDR1 is DFQATT and CDR2 is SNEGSKA in the germline V gene (reference sequence). In nucleotides, the CDR3 is TGCAGTGCTAGCTCCGATAGCAATCAGCCCCAGCATTTT. Its translation is CSASSDSNQPQHF.

This clonotype has a single count. The rearrangement links TRBV3-1 to TRBJ2-1, with D possibly TRBD1 on 6 matching bases. Trimming stripped 4 bases from V and 7 bases from J, with 23 bases between. The CDR3 runs 17 residues. The germline V gene encodes CDR1 LGHDT and CDR2 YNNKEL (reference sequence). In DNA form, the CDR3 reads TGTGCCAGCAGCCCCTCCCCCTTAGACAGGTTAAGGAATGAGCAGTTCTTC. Translating it yields CASSPSPLDRLRNEQFF.

This clonotype showed up just a few times. V is TRBV3-1 and J is TRBJ2-5; D remains unclear. Germline V gene sequence: CDR1 LGHDT, CDR2 YNNKEL (reference sequence). CDR3 length: 15 residues. V shed 0 bases and J shed 5 bases, with 13 bases lying between them. This CDR3 is CASSQERSRSETQYF. DNA of the CDR3: TGTGCCAGCAGCCAAGAACGGAGTAGGAGCGAGACCCAGTACTTC.

The CDR3 here is CASRRPREQFF. The CDR3 DNA is TGTGCCAGCAGACGCCCACGGGAGCAGTTCTTC. The chain uses TRBV21-1 and TRBJ2-1; no check of the table's D call, TRBD1, against the DNA was made. TRBV21-1 has pseudogene status. The CDR3 is 11 amino acids.

A note on this clonotype: Germline and junction disagree at one end, which may indicate a read error. This sequence joins TRBV28 and TRBJ2-2; D gene uncertain. The CDR3 spans 19 residues. The germline V gene has CDR1 MDHEN and CDR2 SYDVKM. CDR3 loop: CAGSLYPSLGTPNTGELFF. Here the CDR3 DNA reads TGTGCCGGCAGTTTATATCCATCTCTCGGCACCCCGAACACCGGGGAGCTGTTTTTT.

J is TRBJ2-5 and V is TRBV28; 15 bases align to TRBD2. Per germline, CDR1 MDHEN and CDR2 SYDVKM. CDR3 length: 20 amino acids. The junction had 18 bases not matched to a gene; V was cut back by 6 bases and J by 4 bases. The CDR3 DNA reads TGTGCCAGCAGCTCTCGGGGGTTTCGGACTAGCGGGAGGGATCGAGAGACCCAGTACTTC. Its protein is CASSSRGFRTSGRDRETQYF.

This rearrangement joins TRBV6-4 to TRBJ2-1, with D perhaps TRBD1 or TRBD2 (5 bases each). V shed 2 bases and J shed 0 bases, with 11 bases lying between them. The CDR3 loop spans 16 amino acids. Germline loops: CDR1 MRHNA, CDR2 SNTAGT. Written as DNA, the CDR3 is TGTGCCAGCAGTGACGGGGGAAAGAGCTCCTACAATGAGCAGTTCTTC. It specifies CASSDGGKSSYNEQFF.

The chain employs TRBV10-3 and TRBJ1-1, with D unclear. CDR3 length: 18 residues. Per germline, CDR1 ENHRY and CDR2 SYGVKD. Trimming removed 4 bases at V and 1 base at J, with 22 bases between. This chain's CDR3 is CAISVELGDEKGNTEAFF. The DNA of the CDR3 is TGTGCCATCAGTGTCGAGCTTGGGGATGAGAAGGGGAACACTGAAGCTTTCTTT.

Only a few counts were recorded for this clonotype. This chain connects TRBV5-1 to TRBJ2-3; TRBD2 aligns across 7 bases. Germline values: CDR1 SGHRS, CDR2 YFSETQ. V lost 4 bases to trimming and J lost 2 bases; unmatched junction nucleotides: 10. CDR3 size: 16 residues. CDR3 amino acids: CASSEQVAGSTDTQYF. The CDR3 DNA reads as TGCGCCAGCAGCGAGCAGGTAGCGGGTTCCACAGATACGCAGTATTTT.

The table lists this clonotype with a count of one. For the CDR3, the DNA is TGTGCCAGCAGCCCTGTAGCGGTTCCTTACTACGAGCAGTACTTC. Translating it yields CASSPVAVPYYEQYF. This chain uses TRBV7-3 with TRBJ2-7, with D possibly being TRBD2 (6 bases). The V gene lost 5 bases and the J gene lost 3 bases, with 17 bases spanning the gap. Germline values: CDR1 SGHTA, CDR2 FQGTGA. This CDR3 is built from 15 residues.

V gene TRBV20-1 combines with J gene TRBJ2-1; TRBD2 aligns across 7 bases. The CDR3 runs 16 residues. CDR1 is DFQATT and CDR2 is SNEGSKA in the germline V gene (reference sequence). CDR3 in DNA: TGCAGAGCTTCCCGAGGCGGGAGTGTCTCCTACAATGAGCAGTTCTTC. Its translation is CRASRGGSVSYNEQFF.

Only a few counts were recorded for this clonotype. The J gene is TRBJ2-1, the V gene TRBV5-5; TRBD2 matches 7 bases. Germline V gene data show CDR1 as SGHKS and CDR2 as YYEKEE (reference sequence). J lost 3 bases, V lost 1 base, and 10 bases had no gene match. CDR3 length: 17 residues. The CDR3: CASSLSPAGDGYNEQFF. CDR3 in DNA: TGTGCCAGCAGCTTGAGTCCCGCGGGAGATGGCTACAATGAGCAGTTCTTC. Complete variable domain (other parts from reference TRBV5-5 and TRBJ2-1): DAGVTQSPTHLIKTRGQQVTLRCSPISGHKSVSWYQQVLGQGPQFIFQYYEKEERGRGNFPDRFSARQFPNYSSELNVNALLLGDSALYLCASSLSPAGDGYNEQFFGPGTRLTVL.

This clonotype appeared a few times. The V call is TRBV12-3 or TRBV12-4, the J call TRBJ2-1; perhaps D is TRBD1 or TRBD2 (5 bases each). The length of the CDR3 is 19 residues. Trimming removed 6 bases at V and 4 bases at J, with 28 bases between. The DNA for the CDR3 is TGTGCCAGCAGCCCTGTTGGGCATGGTTTTTTTGGGGGTTACAATGAGCAGTTCTTC. The encoded protein is CASSPVGHGFFGGYNEQFF.

J is TRBJ2-7 and V is TRBV20-1; the D gene is possibly TRBD1 (6 bases). The CDR3 extends over 12 amino acids. Trimming left V 6 bases short and J 5 bases short, with 14 bases between. Germline V lookup: CDR1 DFQATT, CDR2 SNEGSKA (reference sequence). This chain's CDR3 is CSAPAQGNEQYF. CDR3 coding DNA: TGCAGTGCCCCCGCACAGGGTAACGAGCAGTACTTC.

The chain has TRBV12-3 or TRBV12-4 and TRBJ2-3; D is possibly TRBD1 (6 bases). This CDR3 spans 14 amino acids. Between the trimmed V and J ends, which lost 3 bases and 11 bases, there was a span of 18 bases. CDR3: CASSLGTSSSKQYF. The CDR3 bases are TGTGCCAGCAGTTTGGGGACAAGCAGCTCAAAGCAGTATTTT.

The rearrangement links TRBV3-1 to TRBJ1-2; D is unclear. V lost 3 bases and J lost 4, with 6 bases in between. In germline, CDR1 is LGHDT, CDR2 YNNKEL (reference sequence). The CDR3 extends over 12 amino acids. CDR3 DNA sequence: TGTGCCAGCAGCCAGGTTCCCTATGGCTACACCTTC. This translates into CASSQVPYGYTF.

In nucleotides, the CDR3 is TGTGCCAGCAGTGTAAGCGGGATCGAGAAGCAGTACTTC. This encodes CASSVSGIEKQYF. The chain uses TRBV6-5 and TRBJ2-7; TRBD2 matches 7 bases. CDR3 length: 13 residues. Trimming at V came to 5 bases and at J to 8 bases, leaving 9 bases not matched to a gene. Germline lookup yields CDR1 MNHEY and CDR2 SVGAGI.

This clonotype was counted between two and nine times. J is TRBJ2-5 and V is TRBV4-2; D ambiguous. The V end lost 1 base, the J end lost 5 bases, and 20 bases lay between the germline ends. CDR3 length equals 17 residues. Per the germline V gene, CDR1 is LGHNA and CDR2 is YNFKEQ. The CDR3 loop is CASSQGALNSLGETQYF. As DNA, the CDR3 is TGTGCCAGCAGCCAAGGGGCTTTGAACTCCTTAGGGGAGACCCAGTACTTC.

The V and J genes are TRBV7-9 and TRBJ2-5; 11 bases are a match to TRBD2. The J call could be wrong; TRBJ2-7 is a better fit for the DNA end. The CDR3 has 15 amino acids. Germline V gene lookup returns CDR1 SEHNR and CDR2 FQNEAQ (reference sequence). The CDR3, as DNA: TGTGCCAGCAGCTTTCCGACTAGCGGGACCGACGAGCAGTACTTC. Translating it yields CASSFPTSGTDEQYF.

The chain employs TRBV7-9 and TRBJ1-2, with D tentatively TRBD1 (6 bases). CDR1 is SEHNR and CDR2 is FQNEAQ in the germline V gene (reference sequence). The CDR3 consists of 18 residues. Trimming removed 5 bases at V and 0 bases at J, with 22 bases between. CDR3 bases: TGTGCCAGCAGCCCGTTGATAAAATGGGACATCACTAACTATGGCTACACCTTC. This encodes CASSPLIKWDITNYGYTF. The full variable domain, with the rest looked up from reference TRBV7-9 and TRBJ1-2, is DTGVSQNPRHKITKRGQNVTFRCDPISEHNRLYWYRQTLGQGPEFLTYFQNEAQLEKSRLLSDRFSAERPKGSFSTLEIQRTEQGDSAMYLCASSPLIKWDITNYGYTFGSGTRLTVV.

This clonotype was picked up a small number of times. The V and J genes are TRBV6-1 and TRBJ1-4; 10 bases map to TRBD1. This CDR3 has 15 amino acids. From germline, CDR1 is MNHNS and CDR2 SASEGT. V shed 3 bases and J 5 bases; nucleotides not matched to a gene: 3. In DNA form, the CDR3 reads TGTGCCAGCAGTGACGGGGGACAGGGGAATGAAAAACTGTTTTTT. Its protein is CASSDGGQGNEKLFF.